The T cell receptor (beta chain) under discussion was sequenced for a study of shared clonotypes between healthy human individuals. Study summary: Donor composition was two women and three men, aged 18 to 49.

Broader study findings: Generally, naive subsets (rather than memory subsets) showed larger estimated richness. Sampling used blood alone; tissue repertoires probably differ.

Each PCR replicate from the sorted subsets contained around 0.2 ug DNA, which is about 31,000 T cell genomes. The assay was immunoSEQ multiplex PCR, and TCRdb's table has in-frame clones only and misses some. This table has under 1 million clones, about 96% appearing once. Points on this clone: The antigen is unknown.

The CDR3 has 12 amino acids. V dropped 9 bases and J dropped 0 bases, with 8 bases sitting between them. Germline assignment: CDR1 LNHNV and CDR2 YYDKDF (reference sequence). Naive CD8 cells comprised CD45RO-negative, CCR7-positively selected cells, excluding terminally differentiated effector memory CD45RA+ cells. This sequence joins TRBV15 and TRBJ1-1; D gene ambiguous. This TCR came from a young man in good health. The sequenced sample was naive CD8+ T cells sorted from blood. The CDR3 here is CATGPVNTEAFF. The DNA of the CDR3 is TGTGCCACTGGGCCGGTGAACACTGAAGCTTTCTTT.